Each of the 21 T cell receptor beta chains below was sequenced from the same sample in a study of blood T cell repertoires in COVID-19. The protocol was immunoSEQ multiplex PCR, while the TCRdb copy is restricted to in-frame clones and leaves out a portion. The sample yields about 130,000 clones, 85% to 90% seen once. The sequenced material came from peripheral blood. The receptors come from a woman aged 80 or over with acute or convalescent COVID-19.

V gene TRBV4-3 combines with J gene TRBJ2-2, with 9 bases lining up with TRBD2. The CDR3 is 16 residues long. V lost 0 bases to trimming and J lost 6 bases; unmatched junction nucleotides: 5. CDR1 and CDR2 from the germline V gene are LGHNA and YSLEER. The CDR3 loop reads CASSQDSLAGSGELFF. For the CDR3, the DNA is TGCGCCAGCAGCCAAGATAGTCTAGCGGGGTCCGGGGAGCTGTTTTTT.

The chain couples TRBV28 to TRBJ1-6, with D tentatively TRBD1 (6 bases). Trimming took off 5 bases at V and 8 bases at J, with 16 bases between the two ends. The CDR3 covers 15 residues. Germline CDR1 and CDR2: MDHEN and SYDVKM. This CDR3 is CASSPPGEAYSPLHF. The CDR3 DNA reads TGTGCCAGCAGTCCCCCAGGGGAAGCTTATTCACCCCTCCACTTT. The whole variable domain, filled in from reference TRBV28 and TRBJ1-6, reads DVKVTQSSRYLVKRTGEKVFLECVQDMDHENMFWYRQDPGLGLRLIYFSYDVKMKEKGDIPEGYSVSREKKERFSLILESASTNQTSMYLCASSPPGEAYSPLHFGNGTRLTVT.

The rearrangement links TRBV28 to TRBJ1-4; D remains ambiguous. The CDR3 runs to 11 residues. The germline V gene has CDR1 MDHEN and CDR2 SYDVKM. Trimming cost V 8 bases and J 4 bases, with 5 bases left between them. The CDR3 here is CASRFNEKLFF. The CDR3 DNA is TGTGCCAGCCGGTTTAATGAAAAACTGTTTTTT.

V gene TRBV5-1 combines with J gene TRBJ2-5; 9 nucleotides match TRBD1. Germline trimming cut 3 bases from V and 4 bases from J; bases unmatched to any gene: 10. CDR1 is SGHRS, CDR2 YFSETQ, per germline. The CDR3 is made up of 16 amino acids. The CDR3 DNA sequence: TGCGCCAGCAGCTCCCCGGGACAGGGTTTGGGAGAGACCCAGTACTTC. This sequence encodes CASSSPGQGLGETQYF.

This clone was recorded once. The CDR3 protein is CASSVYRESGYTF. The CDR3 coding sequence is TGTGCCAGCAGCGTCTACAGGGAGAGCGGCTACACCTTC. This chain links TRBV9 with TRBJ1-2; TRBD1 is a possible D gene (6 bases). Trimming took 2 bases from V and 8 from J, leaving 13 bases between them. Germline values: CDR1 SGDLS, CDR2 YYNGEE. There are 13 residues in the CDR3. The full variable domain, rest sourced from reference TRBV9 and TRBJ1-2, is DSGVTQTPKHLITATGQRVTLRCSPRSGDLSVYWYQQSLDQGLQFLIQYYNGEERAKGNILERFSAQQFPDLHSELNLSSLELGDSALYFCASSVYRESGYTFGSGTRLTVV.

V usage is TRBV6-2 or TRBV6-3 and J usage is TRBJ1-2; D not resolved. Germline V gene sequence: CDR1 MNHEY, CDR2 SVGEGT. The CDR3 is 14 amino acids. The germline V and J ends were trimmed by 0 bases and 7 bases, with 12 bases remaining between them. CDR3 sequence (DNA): TGTGCCAGCAGTTACTCGGTCACTTCGGGTGGCTACACCTTC. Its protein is CASSYSVTSGGYTF.

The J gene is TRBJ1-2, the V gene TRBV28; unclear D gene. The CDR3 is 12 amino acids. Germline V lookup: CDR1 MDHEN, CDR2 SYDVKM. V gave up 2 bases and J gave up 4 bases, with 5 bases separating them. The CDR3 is CASSLAGYGYTF. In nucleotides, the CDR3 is TGTGCCAGCAGTTTAGCCGGCTATGGCTACACCTTC.

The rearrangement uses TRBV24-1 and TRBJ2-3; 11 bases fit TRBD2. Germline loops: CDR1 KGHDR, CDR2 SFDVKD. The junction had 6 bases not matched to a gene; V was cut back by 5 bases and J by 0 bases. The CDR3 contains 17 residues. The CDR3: CATSGRGTSGSTDTQYF. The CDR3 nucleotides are TGTGCCACCAGTGGCCGCGGGACTAGCGGTAGCACAGATACGCAGTATTTT.

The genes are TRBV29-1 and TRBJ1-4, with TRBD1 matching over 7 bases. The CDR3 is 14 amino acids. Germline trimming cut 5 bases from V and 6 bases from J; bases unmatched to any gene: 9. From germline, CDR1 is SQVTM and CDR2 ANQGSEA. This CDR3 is CSVTRGGLDEKLFF. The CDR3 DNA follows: TGCAGCGTTACGCGAGGGGGCCTCGATGAAAAACTGTTTTTT.

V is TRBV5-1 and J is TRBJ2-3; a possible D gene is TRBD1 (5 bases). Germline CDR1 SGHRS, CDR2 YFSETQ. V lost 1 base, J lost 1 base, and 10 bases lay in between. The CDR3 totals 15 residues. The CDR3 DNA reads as TGCGCCAGCAGCTTGAACAGGCCTGGCACAGATACGCAGTATTTT. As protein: CASSLNRPGTDTQYF.

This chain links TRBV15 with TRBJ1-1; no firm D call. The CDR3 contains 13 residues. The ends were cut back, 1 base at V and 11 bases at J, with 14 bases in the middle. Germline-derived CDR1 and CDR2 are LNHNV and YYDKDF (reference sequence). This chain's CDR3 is CATSRGPLDAAFF. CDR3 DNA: TGTGCCACCAGCAGAGGGCCGCTAGACGCGGCTTTCTTT.

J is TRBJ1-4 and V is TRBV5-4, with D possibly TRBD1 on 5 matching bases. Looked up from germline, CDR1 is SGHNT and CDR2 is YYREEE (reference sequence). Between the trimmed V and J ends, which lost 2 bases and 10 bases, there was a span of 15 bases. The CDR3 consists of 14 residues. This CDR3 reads CASSFSTGQGKLFF. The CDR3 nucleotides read TGTGCCAGCAGCTTTTCCACAGGTCAGGGAAAACTGTTTTTT.

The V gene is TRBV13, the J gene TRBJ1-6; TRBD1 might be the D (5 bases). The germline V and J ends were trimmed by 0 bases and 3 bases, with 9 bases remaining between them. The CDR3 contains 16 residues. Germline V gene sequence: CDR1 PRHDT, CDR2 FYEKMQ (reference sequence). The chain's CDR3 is CASSLGGGLYNSPLHF. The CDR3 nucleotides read TGTGCCAGCAGCTTAGGCGGGGGTCTCTATAATTCACCCCTCCACTTT.

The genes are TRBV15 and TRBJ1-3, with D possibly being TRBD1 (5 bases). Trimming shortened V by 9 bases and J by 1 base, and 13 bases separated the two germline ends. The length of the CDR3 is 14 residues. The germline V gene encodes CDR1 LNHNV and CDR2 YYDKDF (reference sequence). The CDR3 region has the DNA TGTGCCACTGGCGGGGCGGCGTCTGGAAACACCATATATTTT. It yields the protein CATGGAASGNTIYF.

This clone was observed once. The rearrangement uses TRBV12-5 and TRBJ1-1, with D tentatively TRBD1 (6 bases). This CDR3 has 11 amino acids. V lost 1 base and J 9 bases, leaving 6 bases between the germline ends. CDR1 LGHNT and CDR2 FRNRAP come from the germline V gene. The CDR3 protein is CASGLGDKAFF. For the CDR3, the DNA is TGTGCTAGTGGTTTGGGGGACAAAGCTTTCTTT.

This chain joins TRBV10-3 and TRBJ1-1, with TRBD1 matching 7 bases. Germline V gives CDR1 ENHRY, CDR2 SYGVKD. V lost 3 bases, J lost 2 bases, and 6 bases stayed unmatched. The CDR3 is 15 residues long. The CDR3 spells CAISDQGQVNTEAFF. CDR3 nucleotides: TGTGCCATCAGTGACCAAGGACAGGTCAACACTGAAGCTTTCTTT.

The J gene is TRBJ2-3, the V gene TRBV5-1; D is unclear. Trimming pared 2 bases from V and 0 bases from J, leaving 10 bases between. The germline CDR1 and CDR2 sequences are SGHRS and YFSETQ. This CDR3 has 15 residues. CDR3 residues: CASSLGPQSTDTQYF. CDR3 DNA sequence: TGCGCCAGCAGCTTAGGCCCACAGAGCACAGATACGCAGTATTTT.

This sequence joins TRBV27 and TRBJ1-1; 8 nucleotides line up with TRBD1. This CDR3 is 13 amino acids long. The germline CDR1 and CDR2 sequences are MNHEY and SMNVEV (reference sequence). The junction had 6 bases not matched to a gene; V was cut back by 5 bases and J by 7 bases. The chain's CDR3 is CASSPRGRGEAFF. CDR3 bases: TGTGCCAGCAGTCCCAGGGGGCGGGGTGAAGCTTTCTTT.

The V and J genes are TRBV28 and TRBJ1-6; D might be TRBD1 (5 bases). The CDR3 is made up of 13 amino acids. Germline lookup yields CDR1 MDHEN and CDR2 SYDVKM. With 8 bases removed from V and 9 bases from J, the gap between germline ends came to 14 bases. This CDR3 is CASGWTRGSPLHF. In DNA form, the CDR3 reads TGTGCCAGCGGTTGGACAAGAGGTTCACCCCTCCACTTT.

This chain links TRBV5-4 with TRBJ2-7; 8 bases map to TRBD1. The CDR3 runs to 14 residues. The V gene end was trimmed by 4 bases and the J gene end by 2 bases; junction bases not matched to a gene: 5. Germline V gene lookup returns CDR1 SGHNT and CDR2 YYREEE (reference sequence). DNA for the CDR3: TGTGCCAGCAGCCCCGGACAGGGACCCTACGAGCAGTACTTC. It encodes CASSPGQGPYEQYF. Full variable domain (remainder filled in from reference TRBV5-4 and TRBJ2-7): ETGVTQSPTHLIKTRGQQVTLRCSSQSGHNTVSWYQQALGQGPQFIFQYYREEENGRGNFPPRFSGLQFPNYSSELNVNALELDDSALYLCASSPGQGPYEQYFGPGTRLTVT.

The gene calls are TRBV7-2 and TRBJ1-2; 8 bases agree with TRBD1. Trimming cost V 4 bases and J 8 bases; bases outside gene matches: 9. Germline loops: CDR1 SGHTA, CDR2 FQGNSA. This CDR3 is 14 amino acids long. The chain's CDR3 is CASSSGDRSGGYTF. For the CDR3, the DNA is TGTGCCAGCAGCTCCGGGGACAGGTCCGGCGGCTACACCTTC.